The following is a T cell receptor (beta chain) sequence with its context. PCR employed 60 Vbeta and 13 Jbeta primers. Repertoires were generated with immunoSEQ multiplex PCR, while TCRdb's copy carries only in-frame clones and drops some. Found here are more than 140,000 clones, 64% of them singletons; the top ten hold 2.5% to 3.5%. This entry comes from a study of cytomegalovirus exposure and HLA in healthy donors. This TCR came from a woman under 40 in good health and CMV-seropositive. Sequenced material: PBMCs.

CDR3 residues: CASSKGDRPYEQYF. The CDR3 nucleotides read TGTGCCAGCTCTAAAGGGGACAGGCCCTACGAGCAGTACTTC. The V gene is TRBV6-1, the J gene TRBJ2-7; TRBD1 matches at 8 bases. The CDR3 runs 14 residues. With 8 bases clipped from V and 2 bases from J, the junction kept 8 bases outside the gene matches. Germline CDR1 reads MNHNS; CDR2 reads SASEGT.